The 21 T cell receptor beta chains in this list originate from one sample, sequenced in a study of blood T cell repertoires in COVID-19. Produced via immunoSEQ multiplex PCR; TCRdb's table is partial and in-frame only. The sample holds a few hundred thousand clones, 70% to 90% seen once. Material for sequencing was PBMCs or T cells enriched from blood (not recorded which). The receptors derive from a man aged 25 to 45 who had recovered from COVID-19.

DNA for the CDR3: TGTGCCAGCAGTCCGACAGGGGCCCCCTACGAGCAGTACTTC. It codes for CASSPTGAPYEQYF. The chain recombines TRBV27 with TRBJ2-7; 8 bases agree with TRBD1. Trimming at V came to 5 bases and at J to 2 bases, leaving 5 bases not matched to a gene. CDR3 length equals 14 residues. CDR1 is MNHEY, CDR2 SMNVEV, per germline (reference sequence).

This rearrangement joins TRBV21-1 to TRBJ2-1; TRBD2 was called by the table and not checked on the DNA. TRBV21-1 is deemed a pseudogene. The CDR3 has 16 residues. The chain's CDR3 is CASSKAASGNYNEQFF. The CDR3 DNA is TGTGCCAGCAGCAAAGCCGCTAGCGGGAACTACAATGAGCAGTTCTTC.

In its sample, this clone was seen once. This sequence joins TRBV2 and TRBJ2-1; the match to TRBD2 covers 10 bases. Trimming at V came to 7 bases and at J to 0 bases, leaving 3 bases not matched to a gene. The CDR3 runs 15 residues. Germline V gene data show CDR1 as SNHLY and CDR2 as FYNNEI. CDR3 amino acids: CASTLAGVSYNEQFF. Here the CDR3 DNA reads TGTGCCAGCACTCTAGCGGGAGTCTCCTACAATGAGCAGTTCTTC.

The rearrangement links TRBV28 to TRBJ1-6, with D perhaps TRBD1 (6 bases). V gave up 5 bases and J gave up 5 bases, with 19 bases separating them. This CDR3 is 17 amino acids long. Germline CDR1 and CDR2: MDHEN and SYDVKM. The CDR3 here is CASSPRGGGTDNSPLHF. The CDR3 DNA is TGTGCCAGCAGTCCCCGAGGGGGAGGGACGGATAATTCACCCCTCCACTTT.

CDR3 sequence: CASSLGETSGETQYF. The CDR3, as DNA: TGTGCCAGCAGCTTAGGAGAGACTAGCGGTGAGACCCAGTACTTC. The chain carries TRBV7-2 and TRBJ2-5; 9 bases match TRBD2. The ends lost 1 base at V and 5 bases at J; junction bases unmatched: 5. Germline loops: CDR1 SGHTA, CDR2 FQGNSA. The CDR3 runs to 15 residues.

The chain couples TRBV19 to TRBJ2-6, with TRBD2 matching over 10 bases. CDR1 LNHDA and CDR2 SQIVND come from the germline V gene (reference sequence). CDR3 length: 17 amino acids. J gave up 2 bases and V 5 bases, and 6 bases lay outside the gene matches. The CDR3: CASSALAGTAGANVLTF. Here the CDR3 DNA reads TGTGCCAGTAGTGCACTAGCGGGGACGGCTGGGGCCAACGTCCTGACTTTC.

The V and J genes are TRBV6-5 and TRBJ1-2; D might be TRBD1 (5 bases). CDR3 length equals 15 residues. The V end was cut by 6 bases, the J end by 1 base, with 15 bases between. Per the germline V gene, CDR1 is MNHEY and CDR2 is SVGAGI. The CDR3 region is CASSALQGINYGYTF. CDR3 coding DNA: TGTGCCAGCAGCGCTCTCCAGGGTATTAACTATGGCTACACCTTC.

The genes are TRBV25-1 and TRBJ2-7; TRBD2 is a possible D gene (5 bases). CDR1 and CDR2 from the germline V gene are MGHDK and SYGVNS. The CDR3 is 14 amino acids. The germline V and J ends were trimmed by 4 bases and 6 bases, with 16 bases remaining between them. CDR3 amino acids: CASSATGINSEQYF. The CDR3 DNA reads as TGTGCCAGCAGTGCAACGGGGATCAACTCCGAGCAGTACTTC.

This chain's CDR3 is CASSIDRGSSYNEQFF. DNA for the CDR3: TGTGCCAGTAGTATAGATCGCGGGAGCTCCTACAATGAGCAGTTCTTC. The chain employs TRBV19 and TRBJ2-1; 7 bases align to TRBD2. After removal of 0 bases from V and 0 bases from J, the junction contained 2 bases not matched to a gene. The CDR3 loop spans 16 amino acids. CDR1 and CDR2 from the germline V gene are LNHDA and SQIVND (reference sequence).

V and J are TRBV7-2 and TRBJ1-2; TRBD1 matches at 7 bases. This CDR3 is 15 amino acids long. Germline lookup yields CDR1 SGHTA and CDR2 FQGNSA. The J segment lost 4 bases and the V segment lost 5 bases, leaving 10 bases of the junction unmatched. CDR3 nucleotides: TGTGCCAGCAGCCCAGGACAGGTCGGGAGCTATGGCTACACCTTC. Protein product: CASSPGQVGSYGYTF. Combining the CDR3 with reference TRBV7-2 and TRBJ1-2 gives the whole variable domain GAGVSQSPSNKVTEKGKDVELRCDPISGHTALYWYRQSLGQGLEFLIYFQGNSAPDKSGLPSDRFSAERTGGSVSTLTIQRTQQEDSAVYLCASSPGQVGSYGYTFGSGTRLTVV.

This sequence joins TRBV5-1 and TRBJ1-1; D may be TRBD1 (6 bases). V was shortened by 3 bases and J by 4 bases, with 10 bases between the two germline ends. The germline V gene encodes CDR1 SGHRS and CDR2 YFSETQ. The CDR3 runs to 13 residues. Here the CDR3 reads CASSSQGPTEAFF. CDR3 sequence (DNA): TGCGCCAGCAGCTCACAGGGTCCCACTGAAGCTTTCTTT.

The chain is built from TRBV15 and TRBJ2-1; no reliable D call. The CDR3 runs to 15 residues. Germline V lookup: CDR1 LNHNV, CDR2 YYDKDF (reference sequence). Trimming took off 1 base at V and 1 base at J, with 8 bases between the two ends. This CDR3 is CATSRGEMSYNEQFF. The CDR3 region has the DNA TGTGCCACCAGCAGAGGTGAGATGTCCTACAATGAGCAGTTCTTC.

The V call is TRBV6-2 or TRBV6-3, the J call TRBJ2-7, with TRBD1 matching over 7 bases. Germline assignment: CDR1 MNHEY and CDR2 SVGEGT. The CDR3 extends over 13 amino acids. V trimming: 7 bases; J trimming: 9 bases; junction bases outside the gene matches: 12. CDR3 loop: CASNPRWTGGQYF. The CDR3 DNA reads TGTGCCAGCAACCCAAGGTGGACAGGCGGGCAGTACTTC.

The J gene is TRBJ2-7, the V gene TRBV6-5, with TRBD2 matching over 7 bases. The CDR3 extends over 15 amino acids. Germline V lookup: CDR1 MNHEY, CDR2 SVGAGI. Losses at the gene ends were 2 bases for V and 3 bases for J; bases not matched to a gene: 7. CDR3 in amino acids: CASSYLSSGDYEQYF. CDR3 nucleotide sequence: TGTGCCAGCAGTTACCTGTCTAGCGGAGACTACGAGCAGTACTTC.

This clone is a singleton in its sample. This chain uses TRBV29-1 with TRBJ2-7, with TRBD2 matching 8 bases. This CDR3 comprises 13 residues. Germline V CDR1 and CDR2: SQVTM, ANQGSEA. V lost 5 bases to trimming and J lost 2 bases; unmatched junction nucleotides: 5. The CDR3 DNA reads TGCAGCGTTTCCGGGGGGGCCGCCTACGAGCAGTACTTC. It specifies CSVSGGAAYEQYF.

J is TRBJ2-1 and V is TRBV24-1; 7 bases agree with TRBD2. The length of the CDR3 is 15 residues. Trimming took 2 bases from V and 7 from J; bases not matched to a gene: 7. Germline-derived CDR1 and CDR2 are KGHDR and SFDVKD. The CDR3, as DNA: TGTGCCACCAGTGATTCGTGGACTAGTTTTAATGAGCAGTTCTTC. It encodes CATSDSWTSFNEQFF.

The chain recombines TRBV5-8 with TRBJ2-1; TRBD2 matches at 10 bases. The germline gives CDR1 SGHTS, CDR2 YDEGEE. Trimming removed 4 bases from V and 6 bases from J; junction bases left unmatched: 7. This CDR3 is built from 15 residues. CDR3 amino acids: CASSHLAGVPNEQFF. CDR3 nucleotide sequence: TGTGCCAGCAGCCACCTAGCGGGAGTACCCAATGAGCAGTTCTTC.

This clone was picked up a small number of times. The J gene is TRBJ1-5, the V gene TRBV6-1, with 8 bases fitting TRBD1. Trimming at V came to 0 bases and at J to 4 bases, leaving 14 bases not matched to a gene. Germline loops: CDR1 MNHNS, CDR2 SASEGT. This CDR3 comprises 19 residues. In nucleotides, the CDR3 is TGTGCCAGCAGTGAAGCGCTTCGGCAGGGGGCTTTGAGGAATCAGCCCCAGCATTTT. This translates into CASSEALRQGALRNQPQHF.

V is TRBV14 and J is TRBJ1-2; 9 bases are shared with TRBD1. The CDR3 extends over 14 amino acids. V gave up 0 bases and J gave up 5 bases; unmatched junction bases: 1. In germline, CDR1 is SGHDN, CDR2 FVKESK. The CDR3 spells CASSQEQGAYGYTF. CDR3 sequence (DNA): TGTGCCAGCAGCCAAGAACAGGGGGCTTATGGCTACACCTTC.

V is TRBV5-1 and J is TRBJ1-2; TRBD1 might be the D (6 bases). Deletions cut 0 bases from V and 6 bases from J, with 12 bases between. Germline CDR1 and CDR2: SGHRS and YFSETQ. The CDR3 sequence is 14 residues long. This CDR3 is CASSLGDKGDGYTF. The CDR3 nucleotides are TGCGCCAGCAGCTTGGGGGACAAGGGAGATGGCTACACCTTC.

The chain uses TRBV27 and TRBJ2-1; TRBD2 aligns across 7 bases. CDR1 and CDR2 from the germline V gene are MNHEY and SMNVEV (reference sequence). This CDR3 has 16 residues. The J segment lost 1 base and the V segment lost 6 bases, leaving 9 bases of the junction unmatched. The DNA of the CDR3 is TGTGCCAGCAGAGCGAATAGCGGGCGTTCCTACAATGAGCAGTTCTTC. Encoded protein: CASRANSGRSYNEQFF.